These 31 T cell receptor beta chains were all obtained from the same sample, sequenced in a study of T cell responses to AZD1222 COVID-19 vaccine. The data were produced by immunoSEQ multiplex PCR, yet TCRdb's version contains in-frame clones alone and is incomplete. The sample contains 130,000 to 150,000 clones, roughly nine tenths of which appear only once. Here the sequenced sample was peripheral blood, taken on day 0 of AZD1222 vaccination. The receptors originated from an adult in good health.

This chain links TRBV18 with TRBJ1-2, with D tentatively TRBD1 (5 bases). The V end was cut by 1 base, the J end by 2 bases, with 20 bases between. This CDR3 is 18 amino acids long. CDR1 is KGHSH and CDR2 is LQKENI in the germline V gene. CDR3 in amino acids: CASSPLHQAGTLNYGYTF. As DNA, the CDR3 is TGTGCCAGCTCACCACTACATCAGGCAGGGACCCTAAACTATGGCTACACCTTC. The variable domain in full, with the rest retrieved from reference TRBV18 and TRBJ1-2, is NAGVMQNPRHLVRRRGQEARLRCSPMKGHSHVYWYRQLPEEGLKFMVYLQKENIIDESGMPKERFSAEFPKEGPSILRIQQVVRGDSAAYFCASSPLHQAGTLNYGYTFGSGTRLTVV.

This chain uses TRBV30 with TRBJ1-5, with a possible D match to TRBD1 (6 bases). Germline CDR1 GTSNPN, CDR2 SVGIG (reference sequence). This CDR3 region has 14 residues. The V and J ends lost 3 bases and 5 bases respectively, with 14 bases between them. The CDR3 DNA follows: TGTGCCTGGAGCATGGGGGGGGCCCATCAGCCCCAGCATTTT. Translation: CAWSMGGAHQPQHF.

The CDR3 protein is CATSDGLAGGVRFF. In DNA form, the CDR3 reads TGTGCCACCAGTGACGGACTAGCGGGAGGAGTTAGGTTCTTC. The genes are TRBV24-1 and TRBJ2-1; 14 bases line up with TRBD2. The germline gives CDR1 KGHDR, CDR2 SFDVKD. This CDR3 region has 14 residues. Unmatched junction bases numbered 7, after V lost 4 bases and J lost 15 bases.

This chain joins TRBV5-1 and TRBJ2-1, with 8 bases aligning to TRBD2. The CDR3 loop spans 15 amino acids. Trimming at V came to 4 bases and at J to 5 bases, leaving 8 bases not matched to a gene. Germline V lookup: CDR1 SGHRS, CDR2 YFSETQ. The CDR3 sequence: CASSPGRASDNEQFF. The CDR3 nucleotides read TGCGCCAGCAGCCCCGGGAGGGCCTCAGACAATGAGCAGTTCTTC.

The chain couples TRBV7-2 to TRBJ1-1; D unclear. Germline values: CDR1 SGHTA, CDR2 FQGNSA. CDR3 size: 15 residues. V dropped 1 base and J dropped 0 bases, with 9 bases sitting between them. CDR3 coding DNA: TGTGCCAGCAGCTTAGTATCTGGGGTGAACACTGAAGCTTTCTTT. It is translated as CASSLVSGVNTEAFF.

V gene TRBV11-2 combines with J gene TRBJ1-1; D call uncertain. V was shortened by 3 bases and J by 0 bases, with 8 bases between the two germline ends. CDR1 is SGHAT, CDR2 FQNNGV, per germline. CDR3 length equals 14 residues. This CDR3 reads CASSLRVMNTEAFF. The CDR3 DNA is TGTGCCAGCAGCTTGAGGGTGATGAACACTGAAGCTTTCTTT.

The chain joins TRBV3-1 (or the pseudogene TRBV3-2) to TRBJ2-1; TRBD2 aligns across 11 bases. After removal of 1 base from V and 6 bases from J, the junction contained 2 bases not matched to a gene. CDR1 and CDR2 from the germline V gene are LGHDT and YNNKEL (reference sequence). CDR3 size: 15 residues. CDR3 sequence reads: CASSQAGTSGNEQFF. The CDR3 DNA reads as TGTGCCAGCAGCCAAGCCGGGACTAGCGGCAATGAGCAGTTCTTC.

The chain joins TRBV10-3 to TRBJ2-5; 7 bases fit TRBD1. This CDR3 is 14 amino acids long. Unmatched junction bases numbered 8, after V lost 6 bases and J lost 4 bases. Germline values: CDR1 ENHRY, CDR2 SYGVKD. CDR3: CAIRDSRGSETQYF. The CDR3 nucleotides are TGTGCCATCAGAGACTCCAGGGGGTCAGAGACCCAGTACTTC.

V usage is TRBV28 and J usage is TRBJ1-5; no firm D call. V lost 6 bases and J 4 bases, leaving 13 bases between the germline ends. Germline values: CDR1 MDHEN, CDR2 SYDVKM. The CDR3 covers 14 residues. The CDR3 region is CASSLVSSNQPQHF. The DNA of the CDR3 is TGTGCCAGCAGCCTCGTTTCGTCGAATCAGCCCCAGCATTTT.

The chain links TRBV5-8 to TRBJ1-5; D remains ambiguous. The CDR3 spans 12 residues. Looked up from germline, CDR1 is SGHTS and CDR2 is YDEGEE. V was pared by 2 bases and J by 3 bases, with 3 bases between. This chain's CDR3 is CASSFTNQPQHF. The CDR3 coding sequence is TGTGCCAGCAGCTTTACCAATCAGCCCCAGCATTTT.

The V call is TRBV24-1, the J call TRBJ2-7; 8 nucleotides line up with TRBD1. Germline loops: CDR1 KGHDR, CDR2 SFDVKD. This CDR3 is built from 15 residues. The V segment lost 3 bases and the J segment 3 bases; nucleotides outside the gene matches: 6. The CDR3 reads CATSDGAGTGYEQYF. CDR3 nucleotides: TGTGCCACCAGTGATGGCGCCGGGACAGGCTACGAGCAGTACTTC.

V gene TRBV28 combines with J gene TRBJ2-7; 7 positions agree with TRBD2. With V trimmed by 7 bases and J by 2 bases, 8 bases remained unmatched. CDR1 and CDR2 (germline): MDHEN, SYDVKM. The CDR3 length is 14 residues. The CDR3 region has the DNA TGTGCCAGCAAGGGGCTAGCGGAAACCTACGAGCAGTACTTC. This codes for CASKGLAETYEQYF.

The V and J genes are TRBV7-3 and TRBJ1-2; D is unclear. The CDR3 length is 11 residues. Looked up from germline, CDR1 is SGHTA and CDR2 is FQGTGA. The CDR3 reads CGVSEQGGYTF. Here the CDR3 DNA reads TGTGGCGTGTCGGAGCAAGGTGGCTACACCTTC.

This clone was counted once. The chain couples TRBV4-2 to TRBJ2-5, with 11 bases lining up with TRBD1. CDR1 is LGHNA and CDR2 is YNFKEQ in the germline V gene. This CDR3 contains 17 residues. After removal of 2 bases from V and 2 bases from J, the junction contained 7 bases not matched to a gene. In DNA, the CDR3 is TGTGCCAGCAGCCAAACGGACAGGGGGCTTTTACAAGAGACCCAGTACTTC. It yields the protein CASSQTDRGLLQETQYF.

This clone showed up just once. V gene TRBV27 combines with J gene TRBJ1-6, with D tentatively TRBD1 (6 bases). Trimming took off 3 bases at V and 7 bases at J, with 22 bases between the two ends. There are 18 residues in the CDR3. Looked up from germline, CDR1 is MNHEY and CDR2 is SMNVEV (reference sequence). The CDR3: CASSLLFLKTGPNSPLHF. CDR3 nucleotides: TGTGCCAGCAGTTTGCTTTTCCTTAAGACAGGACCCAATTCACCCCTCCACTTT.

The V call is TRBV6-2 or TRBV6-3, the J call TRBJ2-3; D unclear. Trimming took 2 bases from V and 2 from J, leaving 8 bases between them. The CDR3 is 14 residues long. Germline V gene lookup returns CDR1 MNHEY and CDR2 SVGEGT. The DNA of the CDR3 is TGTGCCAGCAGTTACGCTACTAACACAGATACGCAGTATTTT. Protein sequence: CASSYATNTDTQYF.

This chain joins TRBV28 and TRBJ2-2; D possibly matches TRBD1 or TRBD2 (5 bases each). Germline-derived CDR1 and CDR2 are MDHEN and SYDVKM. V was clipped by 6 bases and J by 0 bases, with 17 bases between them. The CDR3 extends over 17 amino acids. CDR3 loop: CASRFRDERANTGELFF. DNA of the CDR3: TGTGCCAGCAGATTCCGGGACGAGAGAGCGAACACCGGGGAGCTGTTTTTT.

A single count supports this clone. V and J are TRBV7-9 and TRBJ1-2; possibly TRBD1 for D (5 bases). This CDR3 has 13 residues. CDR1 and CDR2 from the germline V gene are SEHNR and FQNEAQ (reference sequence). The V end was cut by 5 bases, the J end by 3 bases, with 10 bases between. The chain's CDR3 is CASSRGGDYGYTF. The CDR3 DNA sequence: TGTGCCAGCAGCCGGGGGGGTGACTATGGCTACACCTTC.

This chain joins TRBV12-3 or TRBV12-4 and TRBJ1-1; D gene uncertain. The CDR3 consists of 12 residues. Trimming pared 7 bases from V and 5 bases from J, leaving 11 bases between. DNA of the CDR3: TGTGCCAGCAAGGCATTACGAACTGAAGCTTTCTTT. It specifies CASKALRTEAFF.

The J gene is TRBJ2-6, the V gene TRBV7-2; no clear D. This CDR3 is 15 amino acids long. V lost 5 bases to trimming and J lost 0 bases, with 8 bases between them. The V gene's germline CDR1 is SGHTA and CDR2 FQGNSA. This chain's CDR3 is CASSPGISGANVLTF. In DNA form, the CDR3 reads TGTGCCAGCAGCCCCGGAATCTCTGGGGCCAACGTCCTGACTTTC.

The J gene is TRBJ2-1, the V gene TRBV2; D is ambiguous. The CDR3 consists of 13 residues. Trimming left V 7 bases short and J 0 bases short, with 7 bases between. The germline V gene encodes CDR1 SNHLY and CDR2 FYNNEI. The CDR3 loop is CASKRYSYNEQFF. CDR3 coding DNA: TGTGCCAGCAAGCGCTACTCCTACAATGAGCAGTTCTTC.

The chain has TRBV7-8 and TRBJ1-5; D is unclear. Per germline, CDR1 SGHVS and CDR2 FQNEAQ. This CDR3 contains 13 residues. V lost 2 bases and J lost 5, with 7 bases in between. The CDR3 DNA reads TGTGCCAGCAGCTTATGGAGATATCAGCCCCAGCATTTT. This encodes CASSLWRYQPQHF.

The rearrangement links TRBV3-1 (or the pseudogene TRBV3-2) to TRBJ1-2, with no clear D. Trimming cost V 0 bases and J 8 bases, with 10 bases left between them. Germline V gene lookup returns CDR1 LGHDT and CDR2 YNNKEL (reference sequence). The CDR3 consists of 13 residues. The CDR3 loop is CASSQDWVPGYTF. CDR3 nucleotide sequence: TGTGCCAGCAGCCAAGATTGGGTTCCGGGCTACACCTTC.

The V gene is TRBV7-2, the J gene TRBJ1-3; D is perhaps TRBD1 (6 bases). Germline lookup yields CDR1 SGHTA and CDR2 FQGNSA. The V gene lost 7 bases and the J gene lost 3 bases, with 10 bases spanning the gap. The CDR3 sequence is 13 residues long. Here the CDR3 DNA reads TGTGCCAGCAACAGGGCGTTTGGAAACACCATATATTTT. This codes for CASNRAFGNTIYF.

This chain joins TRBV5-5 and TRBJ2-1; 13 nucleotides align to TRBD2. V lost 1 base to trimming and J lost 6 bases; unmatched junction nucleotides: 4. CDR3 length: 16 residues. Germline-derived CDR1 and CDR2 are SGHKS and YYEKEE (reference sequence). CDR3 coding DNA: TGTGCCAGCAGCTTGTCGGGACTAGCGGGAATCAATGAGCAGTTCTTC. It yields the protein CASSLSGLAGINEQFF. Together with reference TRBV5-5 and TRBJ2-1, the CDR3 gives the full variable domain: DAGVTQSPTHLIKTRGQQVTLRCSPISGHKSVSWYQQVLGQGPQFIFQYYEKEERGRGNFPDRFSARQFPNYSSELNVNALLLGDSALYLCASSLSGLAGINEQFFGPGTRLTVL.

This chain joins TRBV29-1 and TRBJ2-1; TRBD1 matches at 9 bases. The CDR3 extends over 16 amino acids. Germline V gives CDR1 SQVTM, CDR2 ANQGSEA. The V segment lost 5 bases and the J segment 0 bases; nucleotides outside the gene matches: 8. This chain's CDR3 is CSVSPPGQGSYNEQFF. The CDR3 DNA reads TGCAGCGTTTCTCCTCCGGGACAGGGCTCCTACAATGAGCAGTTCTTC.

This sequence joins TRBV5-6 and TRBJ2-7; D may be TRBD2 (7 bases). V was shortened by 0 bases and J by 8 bases, with 12 bases between the two germline ends. CDR1 and CDR2 from the germline V gene are SGHDT and YYEEEE. This CDR3 has 13 amino acids. The CDR3 nucleotides read TGTGCCAGCAGCTTGGTGGGGGGGCCCAAGCAGTACTTC. Its translation is CASSLVGGPKQYF.

The chain employs TRBV19 and TRBJ2-3; 11 bases fit TRBD1. The V and J ends lost 6 bases and 4 bases, in that order; junction bases with no gene match: 3. CDR3 length: 14 amino acids. CDR1 is LNHDA and CDR2 is SQIVND in the germline V gene (reference sequence). As DNA, the CDR3 is TGTGCCAGTAGCGGACAGGGGGCGGCAGATACGCAGTATTTT. Translation: CASSGQGAADTQYF.

The rearrangement uses TRBV12-3 or TRBV12-4 and TRBJ2-7, with a tentative D call TRBD1 (5 bases). With 7 bases removed from V and 6 bases from J, the gap between germline ends came to 13 bases. The CDR3 loop spans 12 amino acids. In nucleotides, the CDR3 is TGTGCCAGCACCTTAGGGGTCGGCGAGCAGTACTTC. Its translation: CASTLGVGEQYF.

The table lists this clone with a few counts. This CDR3 is CAISQTIPGQGYQPQHF. The DNA of the CDR3 is TGTGCCATCAGCCAAACAATTCCGGGACAGGGGTACCAGCCCCAGCATTTT. The chain combines TRBV10-3 with TRBJ1-5, with 10 nucleotides matching TRBD1. There are 17 residues in the CDR3. The trim removed 6 bases at V and 7 bases at J, leaving 15 bases unmatched. Germline CDR1 is ENHRY and CDR2 is SYGVKD.

This rearrangement joins TRBV7-9 to TRBJ2-3; TRBD1 or TRBD2 may be the D gene (6 bases each). Between the trimmed V and J ends, which lost 1 base and 2 bases, there was a span of 13 bases. CDR3 length: 16 amino acids. Germline CDR1 reads SEHNR; CDR2 reads FQNEAQ (reference sequence). CDR3 nucleotides: TGTGCCAGCAGCTTAGTAATAGGGGGACTCACAGATACGCAGTATTTT. Encoded protein: CASSLVIGGLTDTQYF.